This T cell receptor (beta chain) came from a study of blood T cells in healthy people across ages (dated by TCRdb to 2013 to 2016). For the wider study: In model experiments, template switching captured roughly one uniquely barcoded TCR beta cDNA molecule for every two T cells. Using deep sequencing normalized with unique cDNA molecular identifiers, the study measured how TCR beta repertoire diversity changes with age. Four age groups were formed from the donors: young (average roughly 15 years), middle-aged (just under 40), aged (approximately 60) and long-lived (less than 85). To avoid experimental bias, donors of different ages were distributed randomly across sequencing lanes. The study analyzed two additional independent replicas of 1 million unique cDNA reads from the same blood draw for two donors, one aged 18 to 30 and one aged 80 or older.

V gives up 0 bases and J gives up 5 bases, and the segment between their germline ends measures 11 bases. According to the germline V gene, CDR1 reads KGHSH and CDR2 reads LQKENI. Taken from cysteine to phenylalanine, the CDR3 has 14 residues. Solely the CDR3 DNA is kept, with 42 bases framed from the first base. Donors were 35 to 40 systemically healthy Caucasian individuals from Russia aged roughly 6 to 90 years. Each donor gave approximately 9.3 milliliters of peripheral blood, collected into EDTA-treated Vacutainer tubes. Ficoll-Paque density-gradient centrifugation was used to isolate PBMCs, with at least 6.5 million per sample. Trizol reagent was used to extract total RNA from PBMCs, with at least 5.5 micrograms per sample. The percentages of naive CD45RAhigh/CD27high T cells were determined by flow cytometry on a PBMC aliquot from every donor. A remark on this clonotype: What antigen it recognizes has not been identified. Base qualities are not recorded, but no much larger clone differs from it by a single base.

Libraries came from 5' RACE. Sequencing instrument: Illumina HiSeq 2500. A second PCR of roughly 7 to 12 cycles was run with a J-beta primer mix and a sample-barcoded 5' primer. A template-switch 5' adaptor carrying 12 random nucleotides introduced a unique molecular identifier onto each TCR beta cDNA molecule. Each sample yielded at least 2.5 million CDR3-containing paired-end reads. First-strand cDNA synthesis was performed from all RNA using the Mint cDNA synthesis kit, with priming by a TRBC-specific oligonucleotide. After uracil-DNA glycosylase treatment, a first 18-cycle PCR used universal primers M1SS and BC2_uni_R on all cDNA. The authors' pipeline ran thus. Normalization of each sample was performed by random selection of 1 million high-quality reads, each carrying a distinct molecular identifier. Instead of being binned into consensus sequences, reads with shared molecular identifiers were discarded. MiTCR, with a Q25 quality threshold and the strictest error-elimination algorithm, was used for CDR3 identification, clonotype clustering and error correction. A nonparametric unseen species model using Euler transformation provided a lower-bound estimate of total TCR beta diversity. TCRdb reanalyzed the raw reads on its own, using fastp at Q25 for trimming and MiXCR for clone calling, and kept in-frame beta chains. Rows with one shared CDR3 protein collapse into an entry with the most common genes and DNA. In this record, the V and J calls reflect TCRdb's handling and not the investigators' own analysis. In this sample the table shows some 700,000 distinct CDR3 sequences, roughly 47% of which occur a single time. The leading ten clones occupy around a fifth of the sample.

Overall study results and their limits: Estimates of total diversity based on one million sequenced T cells were considered lower bounds and underestimates. Observed TCR beta diversity correlated strongly with the percentage of naive T cells measured by flow cytometry. Bulk unsorted PBMC profiling prevented conclusive comparison of naive and antigen-experienced compartments. Compared with the aged group, the long-lived group had more naive CD4+ T cells, fewer expanded clones and increased TCR diversity, suggesting age selection. The CMV infection status of donors was not known, potentially confounding age-related changes in expanded clonotypes. Observed TCR beta diversity per million T cells fell roughly linearly with age, and a significant reduction was already apparent by age around 40.

Sequenced: blood. The sequence came from a woman aged 60-75 years in good health. The chain couples TRBV18 to TRBJ2-7, with no confidently assigned D gene. The DNA sequence is as follows: TGTGCCAGCTCACCACCCAGCAAGGTGGACGAGCAGTACTTC. It encodes CASSPPSKVDEQYF.